The 3 T cell receptor beta chains reported below all come from one sample, sequenced in a study of OX40 agonist ivuxolimab in advanced cancers. The data were produced by immunoSEQ multiplex PCR, yet TCRdb's version contains in-frame clones alone and is incomplete. The sample includes around 70,000 clones, approximately 90% of them seen just once. The sample was CD4+ or CD8+ T cells sorted from blood, taken in a trial of the OX40 agonist ivuxolimab. These receptors were obtained from an adult with an advanced solid tumor such as melanoma, head and neck, liver or kidney cancer.

This clone came up once. The J gene is TRBJ2-5, the V gene TRBV6-5; D not resolved. This CDR3 is built from 11 residues. The germline V and J ends were trimmed by 7 bases and 5 bases, with 8 bases remaining between them. Germline assignment: CDR1 MNHEY and CDR2 SVGAGI. Here the CDR3 reads CASTYLETQYF. CDR3 DNA sequence: TGTGCCAGCACCTACTTGGAGACCCAGTACTTC.

Only one count was recorded for this clone. This sequence joins TRBV7-2 and TRBJ2-1; 10 bases fit TRBD2. The CDR3 runs to 17 residues. CDR1 SGHTA and CDR2 FQGNSA come from the germline V gene. V lost 5 bases to trimming and J lost 7 bases; unmatched junction nucleotides: 14. The CDR3 nucleotides are TGTGCCAGCAGCCCCCCCGTCGAGCTAGCGGGAGTGAATGAGCAGTTCTTC. It specifies CASSPPVELAGVNEQFF.

The chain has TRBV6-5 and TRBJ2-7, with TRBD1 matching over 7 bases. This CDR3 has 14 amino acids. Losses at the gene ends were 5 bases for V and 1 base for J; bases not matched to a gene: 5. The germline V gene has CDR1 MNHEY and CDR2 SVGAGI. This chain's CDR3 is CASSLTGPSYEQYF. CDR3 nucleotides: TGTGCCAGCAGTCTGACAGGGCCTTCCTACGAGCAGTACTTC.